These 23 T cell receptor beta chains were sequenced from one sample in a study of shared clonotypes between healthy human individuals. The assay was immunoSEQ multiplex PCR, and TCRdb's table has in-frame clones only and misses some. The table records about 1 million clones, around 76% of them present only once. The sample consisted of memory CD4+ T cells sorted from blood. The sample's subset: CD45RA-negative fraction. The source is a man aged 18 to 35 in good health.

The CDR3 DNA sequence: TGTGCCAGCAGCCAACAGGGCTTCACCCTTTACAATGAGCAGTTCTTC. It translates to CASSQQGFTLYNEQFF. The chain recombines TRBV5-8 with TRBJ2-1; tentatively, D is TRBD1 (6 bases). V dropped 4 bases and J dropped 4 bases, with 18 bases sitting between them. Germline V gene lookup returns CDR1 SGHTS and CDR2 YDEGEE. CDR3 length: 16 residues.

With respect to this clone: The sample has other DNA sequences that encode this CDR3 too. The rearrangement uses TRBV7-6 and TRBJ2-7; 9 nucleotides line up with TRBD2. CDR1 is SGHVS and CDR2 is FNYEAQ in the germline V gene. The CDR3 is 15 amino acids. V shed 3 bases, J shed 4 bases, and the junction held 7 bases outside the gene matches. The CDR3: CASSLGSGSSYEQYF. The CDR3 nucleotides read TGTGCCAGCAGCTTGGGTAGCGGGAGTAGTTACGAGCAGTACTTC.

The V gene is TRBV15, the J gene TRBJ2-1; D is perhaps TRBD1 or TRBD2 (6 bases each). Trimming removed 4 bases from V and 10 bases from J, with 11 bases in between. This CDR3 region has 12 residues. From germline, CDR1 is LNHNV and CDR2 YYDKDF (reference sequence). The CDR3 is CATSKGGREQFF. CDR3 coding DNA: TGTGCCACCAGCAAGGGGGGCCGGGAGCAGTTCTTC.

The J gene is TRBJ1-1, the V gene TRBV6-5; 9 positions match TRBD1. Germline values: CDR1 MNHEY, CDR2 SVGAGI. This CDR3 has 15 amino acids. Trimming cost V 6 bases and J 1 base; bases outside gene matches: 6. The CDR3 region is CASSLTDRGNTEAFF. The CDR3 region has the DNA TGTGCCAGCAGCCTAACGGACAGGGGGAACACTGAAGCTTTCTTT.

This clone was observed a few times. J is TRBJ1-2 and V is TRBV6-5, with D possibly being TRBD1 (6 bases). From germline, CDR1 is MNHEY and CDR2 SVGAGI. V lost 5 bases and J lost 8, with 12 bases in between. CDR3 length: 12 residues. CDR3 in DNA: TGTGCCAGCAGTGCAGGGGCGCGAGGCTACACCTTC. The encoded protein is CASSAGARGYTF.

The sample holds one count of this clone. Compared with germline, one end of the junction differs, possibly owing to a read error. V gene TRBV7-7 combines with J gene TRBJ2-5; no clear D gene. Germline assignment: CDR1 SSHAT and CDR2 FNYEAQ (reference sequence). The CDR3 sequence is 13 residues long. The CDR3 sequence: CASSLALVETQYF. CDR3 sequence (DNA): TGTGCTAGCAGCTTAGCTTTAGTAGAGACCCAGTACTTC.

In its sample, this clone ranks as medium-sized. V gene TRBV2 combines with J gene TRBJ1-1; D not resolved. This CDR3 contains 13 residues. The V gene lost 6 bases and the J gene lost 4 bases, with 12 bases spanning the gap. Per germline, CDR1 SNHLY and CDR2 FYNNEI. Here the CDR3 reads CASSSVEGTEAFF. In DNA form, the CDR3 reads TGTGCCAGCAGCTCAGTGGAGGGCACTGAAGCTTTCTTT.

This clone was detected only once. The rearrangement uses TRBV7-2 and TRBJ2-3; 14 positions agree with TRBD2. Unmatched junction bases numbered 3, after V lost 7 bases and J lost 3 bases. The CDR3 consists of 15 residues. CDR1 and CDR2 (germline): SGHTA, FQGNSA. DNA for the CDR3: TGTGCCAGCAAACGACTAGCGGGGGGGACAGATACGCAGTATTTT. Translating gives CASKRLAGGTDTQYF. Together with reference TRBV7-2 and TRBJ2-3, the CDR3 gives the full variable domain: GAGVSQSPSNKVTEKGKDVELRCDPISGHTALYWYRQSLGQGLEFLIYFQGNSAPDKSGLPSDRFSAERTGGSVSTLTIQRTQQEDSAVYLCASKRLAGGTDTQYFGPGTRLTVL.

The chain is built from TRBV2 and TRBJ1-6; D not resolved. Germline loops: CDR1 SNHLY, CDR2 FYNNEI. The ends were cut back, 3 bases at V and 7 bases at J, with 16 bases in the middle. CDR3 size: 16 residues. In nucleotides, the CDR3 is TGTGCCAGCAGTGACCAATTTACAGATTTCAATTCACCCCTCCACTTT. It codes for CASSDQFTDFNSPLHF.

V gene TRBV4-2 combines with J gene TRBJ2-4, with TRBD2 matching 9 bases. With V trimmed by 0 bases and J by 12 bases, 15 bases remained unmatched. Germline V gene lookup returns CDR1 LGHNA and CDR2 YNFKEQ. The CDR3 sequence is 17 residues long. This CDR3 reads CASSQDHSGGNKLYQYF. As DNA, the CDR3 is TGTGCCAGCAGCCAAGATCATAGCGGGGGAAATAAACTCTATCAGTACTTC.

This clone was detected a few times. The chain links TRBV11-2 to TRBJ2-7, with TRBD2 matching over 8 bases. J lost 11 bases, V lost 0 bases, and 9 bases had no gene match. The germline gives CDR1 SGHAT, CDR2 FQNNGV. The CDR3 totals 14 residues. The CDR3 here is CASSLDASGGVKYF. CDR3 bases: TGTGCCAGCAGCTTAGACGCGAGCGGGGGTGTGAAGTACTTC. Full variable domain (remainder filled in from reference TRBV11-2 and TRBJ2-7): EAGVAQSPRYKIIEKRQSVAFWCNPISGHATLYWYQQILGQGPKLLIQFQNNGVVDDSQLPKDRFSAERLKGVDSTLKIQPAKLEDSAVYLCASSLDASGGVKYFGPGTRLTVT.

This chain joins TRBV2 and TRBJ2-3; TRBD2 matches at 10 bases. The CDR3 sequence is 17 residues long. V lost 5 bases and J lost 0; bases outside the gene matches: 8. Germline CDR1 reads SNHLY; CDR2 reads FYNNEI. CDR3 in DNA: TGTGCCAGCAGTCTAGGAGCGACTAGCGGGAGCACAGATACGCAGTATTTT. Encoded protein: CASSLGATSGSTDTQYF.

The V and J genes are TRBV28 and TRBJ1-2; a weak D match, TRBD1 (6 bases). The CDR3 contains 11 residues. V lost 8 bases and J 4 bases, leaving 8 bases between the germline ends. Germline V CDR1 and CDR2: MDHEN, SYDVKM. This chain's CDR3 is CASSTGYGYTF. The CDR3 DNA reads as TGTGCCAGCTCGACAGGCTATGGCTACACCTTC.

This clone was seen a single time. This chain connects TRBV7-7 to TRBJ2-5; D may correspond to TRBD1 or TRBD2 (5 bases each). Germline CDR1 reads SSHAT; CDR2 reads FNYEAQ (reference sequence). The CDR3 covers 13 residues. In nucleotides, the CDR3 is TGTGCTAGCTCCCCCGGGGCAACAGAGACCCAGTACTTC. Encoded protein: CASSPGATETQYF.

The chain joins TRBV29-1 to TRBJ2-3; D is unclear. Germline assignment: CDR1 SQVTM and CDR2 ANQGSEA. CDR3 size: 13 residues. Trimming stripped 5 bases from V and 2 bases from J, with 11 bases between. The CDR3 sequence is CSVTVGNTDTQYF. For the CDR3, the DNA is TGCAGCGTTACCGTGGGGAACACAGATACGCAGTATTTT.

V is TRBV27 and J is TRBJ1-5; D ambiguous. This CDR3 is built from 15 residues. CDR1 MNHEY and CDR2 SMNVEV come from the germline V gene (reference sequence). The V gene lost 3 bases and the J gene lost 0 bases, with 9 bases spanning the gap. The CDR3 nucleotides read TGTGCCAGCAGTTTTACTTACCCTAGCAATCAGCCCCAGCATTTT. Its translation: CASSFTYPSNQPQHF.

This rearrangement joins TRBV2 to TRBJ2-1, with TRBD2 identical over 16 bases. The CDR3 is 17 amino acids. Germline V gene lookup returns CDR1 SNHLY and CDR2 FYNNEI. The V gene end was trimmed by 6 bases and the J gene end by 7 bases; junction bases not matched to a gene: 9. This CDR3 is CASRSLGLAGGPNEQFF. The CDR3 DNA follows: TGTGCCAGCAGGAGCCTGGGACTAGCGGGAGGGCCAAATGAGCAGTTCTTC. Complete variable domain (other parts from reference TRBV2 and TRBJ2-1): EPEVTQTPSHQVTQMGQEVILRCVPISNHLYFYWYRQILGQKVEFLVSFYNNEISEKSEIFDDQFSVERPDGSNFTLKIRSTKLEDSAMYFCASRSLGLAGGPNEQFFGPGTRLTVL.

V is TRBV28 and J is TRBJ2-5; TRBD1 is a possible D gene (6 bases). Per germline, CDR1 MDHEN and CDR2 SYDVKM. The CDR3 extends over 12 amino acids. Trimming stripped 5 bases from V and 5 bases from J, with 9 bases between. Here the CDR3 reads CASSRGYETQYF. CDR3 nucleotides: TGTGCCAGCAGTAGGGGGTATGAGACCCAGTACTTC.

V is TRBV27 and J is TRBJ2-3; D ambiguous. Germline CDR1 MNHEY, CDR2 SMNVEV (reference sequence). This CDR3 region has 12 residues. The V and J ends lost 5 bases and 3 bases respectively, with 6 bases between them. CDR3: CASSPTTDTQYF. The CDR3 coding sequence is TGTGCCAGCAGTCCTACGACAGATACGCAGTATTTT.

Here the CDR3 reads CASKGGAVPSGEQYF. The CDR3 DNA reads as TGTGCCAGTAAGGGAGGGGCAGTACCCTCTGGGGAGCAGTACTTC. The chain couples TRBV19 to TRBJ2-7; 7 nucleotides agree with TRBD2. Germline values: CDR1 LNHDA, CDR2 SQIVND (reference sequence). V lost 7 bases to trimming and J lost 7 bases; unmatched junction nucleotides: 16. The CDR3 is 15 amino acids. Full variable domain (rest looked up from reference TRBV19 and TRBJ2-7): DGGITQSPKYLFRKEGQNVTLSCEQNLNHDAMYWYRQDPGQGLRLIYYSQIVNDFQKGDIAEGYSVSREKKESFPLTVTSAQKNPTAFYLCASKGGAVPSGEQYFGPGTRLTVT.

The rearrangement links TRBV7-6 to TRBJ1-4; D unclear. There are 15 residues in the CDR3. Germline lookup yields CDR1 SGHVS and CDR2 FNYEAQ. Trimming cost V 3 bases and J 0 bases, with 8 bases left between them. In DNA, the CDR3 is TGTGCCAGCAGCTTTCAGGCAACAACTAATGAAAAACTGTTTTTT. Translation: CASSFQATTNEKLFF.

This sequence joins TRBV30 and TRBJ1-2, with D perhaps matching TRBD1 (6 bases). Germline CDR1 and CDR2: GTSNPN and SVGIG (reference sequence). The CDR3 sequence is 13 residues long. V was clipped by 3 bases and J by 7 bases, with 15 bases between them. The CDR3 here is CAWRRQELAGYTF. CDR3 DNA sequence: TGTGCCTGGAGACGACAGGAACTCGCTGGCTACACCTTC.

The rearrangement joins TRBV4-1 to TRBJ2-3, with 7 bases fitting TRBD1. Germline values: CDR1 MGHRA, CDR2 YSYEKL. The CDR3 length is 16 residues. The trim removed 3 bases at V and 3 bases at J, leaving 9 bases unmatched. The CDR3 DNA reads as TGCGCCAGCAGCCATCTACAGGGGTTGGAGACAGATACGCAGTATTTT. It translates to CASSHLQGLETDTQYF.